Presented here are 10 T cell receptor beta chains from one specimen sequenced in a study of vaccination effects on CD4 cells after COVID-19 (dated by TCRdb to 2022 to 2024). No cognate antigen is known for these TCRs. The library relied on the immunoSEQ multiplex PCR assay. The table was pulled from immuneACCESS by TCRdb, which kept in-frame rearrangements only. Such tables lose some clones; where checked, under half of the loss comes from unresolved V genes, and the rest has no known cause. This sample comprises approximately 17,000 clones, around 70% of them detected only once. About 8.2% of the sample comes from the top ten. To identify antigen-specific CD4+ T cell clonotypes by their expansion, the ViraFEST assay first stimulated PBMC with viral peptide pools and then applied TCR sequencing. After 10 days of culture, CD4+ T cells were isolated with the EasySep CD4+ T cell isolation kit. Each participant received two doses of an mRNA SARS-CoV-2 vaccine, either BNT162b2 or mRNA-1273.

Sample: CD4+ T cells from PBMCs cultured with SARS-CoV-2 spike peptides, taken after COVID-19 vaccination. The cell subset or site label for this specimen denotes: SARS-CoV-2 spike overlapping peptide pool stimulation. The receptors were gathered from a human donor who received a COVID-19 vaccine.

This chain uses TRBV19 with TRBJ1-2; possibly TRBD1 for D (6 bases). This CDR3 comprises 14 residues. V lost 5 bases and J lost 0, with 10 bases in between. Germline CDR1 and CDR2: LNHDA and SQIVND (reference sequence). The CDR3 here is CASSSGAANYGYTF. Written as DNA, the CDR3 is TGTGCCAGTAGTTCAGGGGCAGCTAACTATGGCTACACCTTC.

V gene TRBV3-1 (or the pseudogene TRBV3-2) combines with J gene TRBJ1-3, with 7 bases aligning to TRBD1. With 5 bases clipped from V and 0 bases from J, the junction kept 7 bases outside the gene matches. The CDR3 spans 16 residues. Germline V gene sequence: CDR1 LGHDT, CDR2 YNNKEL (reference sequence). The CDR3 loop is CASSAGTDFSGNTIYF. The CDR3 nucleotides read TGTGCCAGCAGCGCCGGGACAGACTTCTCTGGAAACACCATATATTTT.

This clone was seen once. The V call is TRBV6-5, the J call TRBJ1-2; 7 nucleotides agree with TRBD1. V shed 6 bases and J 2 bases; nucleotides not matched to a gene: 3. The CDR3 has 13 amino acids. Germline V CDR1 and CDR2: MNHEY, SVGAGI. CDR3 residues: CASRPGQNYGYTF. CDR3 sequence (DNA): TGTGCCAGCAGGCCGGGACAGAACTATGGCTACACCTTC.

This chain links TRBV24-1 with TRBJ1-5; D uncertain. This CDR3 spans 18 amino acids. V was pared by 12 bases and J by 0 bases, with 26 bases between. Germline-derived CDR1 and CDR2 are KGHDR and SFDVKD. CDR3 in amino acids: CAADEGYPFHYSNQPQHF. Here the CDR3 DNA reads TGTGCCGCCGACGAGGGCTACCCCTTCCATTATAGCAATCAGCCCCAGCATTTT.

This sequence joins TRBV30 and TRBJ1-5, with 10 bases matching TRBD1. This CDR3 spans 17 amino acids. The germline gives CDR1 GTSNPN, CDR2 SVGIG (reference sequence). Germline trimming cut 0 bases from V and 6 bases from J; bases unmatched to any gene: 11. The CDR3 is CAWSVGSGQGKSQPQHF. The CDR3 DNA follows: TGTGCCTGGAGTGTAGGTTCGGGACAGGGGAAGAGTCAGCCCCAGCATTTT.

This clone has just a few counts. The chain recombines TRBV30 with TRBJ1-3, with D unclear. Germline CDR1 and CDR2: GTSNPN and SVGIG (reference sequence). V was shortened by 5 bases and J by 0 bases, with 5 bases between the two germline ends. This CDR3 region has 12 residues. CDR3 nucleotide sequence: TGTGCCTGGGACCTCTCTGGAAACACCATATATTTT. It codes for CAWDLSGNTIYF.

The gene calls are TRBV19 and TRBJ1-2; D remains ambiguous. The V gene's germline CDR1 is LNHDA and CDR2 SQIVND (reference sequence). Between the trimmed V and J ends, which lost 2 bases and 2 bases, there was a span of 3 bases. The CDR3 runs to 12 residues. Here the CDR3 reads CASSISNYGYTF. In DNA, the CDR3 is TGTGCCAGTAGTATATCGAACTATGGCTACACCTTC.

V and J are TRBV19 and TRBJ1-5, with a tentative D call TRBD1 (5 bases). The V end was cut by 5 bases, the J end by 5 bases, with 19 bases between. The CDR3 spans 16 residues. The germline V gene encodes CDR1 LNHDA and CDR2 SQIVND (reference sequence). The chain's CDR3 is CASSPRGSLGDQPQHF. The CDR3 DNA reads TGTGCCAGTAGTCCCCGGGGGTCCCTGGGCGATCAGCCCCAGCATTTT.

The CDR3 coding sequence is TGCGCCAGCAGCTCCCTCTCGGGGGCGAACACTGAAGCTTTCTTT. Amino acid sequence: CASSSLSGANTEAFF. The chain carries TRBV5-1 and TRBJ1-1; tentative D call: TRBD1 (6 bases). The V end lost 3 bases, the J end lost 1 base, and 13 bases lay between the germline ends. Looked up from germline, CDR1 is SGHRS and CDR2 is YFSETQ. The CDR3 extends over 15 amino acids.

This clone was seen only a few times. This chain uses TRBV15 with TRBJ1-5; 7 bases agree with TRBD1. V trimming: 5 bases; J trimming: 2 bases; junction bases outside the gene matches: 6. This CDR3 is 15 amino acids long. The germline V gene encodes CDR1 LNHNV and CDR2 YYDKDF (reference sequence). This chain's CDR3 is CATSPTGDGNQPQHF. CDR3 bases: TGTGCCACCAGCCCCACAGGGGATGGCAATCAGCCCCAGCATTTT.